The 26 T cell receptor beta chains listed next were all sequenced from one sample in a study of response to subunit inactivated influenza vaccine. MiXCR, applied by TCRdb to the RT-PCR reads, yields one record per CDR3 protein. The repertoire has hundreds of thousands of distinct CDR3 sequences, 15% to 19% of them found once; the top ten carry 9.5% to 13%. This specimen was PBMCs from blood, taken less than 13 days after vaccination. These receptors were obtained from a man aged 45-60 years who received an inactivated influenza vaccine.

The chain recombines TRBV10-3 with TRBJ2-3; a weak D match, TRBD2 (5 bases). V lost 7 bases, J lost 3 bases, and 11 bases lay in between. Per germline, CDR1 ENHRY and CDR2 SYGVKD. CDR3 size: 13 residues. CDR3 region: CAITGSRTDTQYF. CDR3 DNA sequence: TGTGCCATCACTGGGAGTAGGACAGATACGCAGTATTTT.

In DNA form, the CDR3 reads TGCGCCAGCAGCTTGGTTGGGACACCGGATTCACCCCTCCACTTT. It specifies CASSLVGTPDSPLHF. The V and J genes are TRBV5-1 and TRBJ1-6; a weak D match, TRBD1 (6 bases). Trimming pared 0 bases from V and 8 bases from J, leaving 12 bases between. The length of the CDR3 is 15 residues. Germline CDR1 reads SGHRS; CDR2 reads YFSETQ.

The V call is TRBV11-1, the J call TRBJ2-1; a weak D match, TRBD1 (7 bases). V lost 5 bases and J lost 1, with 21 bases in between. The germline V gene has CDR1 SGHAT and CDR2 FQDESV (reference sequence). This CDR3 contains 18 residues. The CDR3 reads CASSLSGLTGWSYNEQFF. CDR3 bases: TGTGCCAGCAGCCTTAGCGGCCTGACAGGGTGGTCCTACAATGAGCAGTTCTTC.

This clonotype was counted many times. V and J are TRBV3-1 and TRBJ2-1, with TRBD1 as a possible D gene (6 bases). Germline V CDR1 and CDR2: LGHDT, YNNKEL (reference sequence). The CDR3 has 15 residues. V gave up 2 bases and J gave up 3 bases, with 11 bases separating them. CDR3 region: CASSQPGQLYNEQFF. The CDR3 DNA is TGTGCCAGCAGCCAACCGGGACAACTCTACAATGAGCAGTTCTTC.

This sequence joins TRBV1 and TRBJ2-7; the table's D call TRBD2 went unverified against the DNA. TRBV1 corresponds to a pseudogene. The CDR3 has 19 amino acids. The CDR3 bases are TGCACCGCTCCGGGGAATCCCAATCGGCTAGCGGGACCCTCCTACGAGCAGTACTTC. Encoded protein: CTAPGNPNRLAGPSYEQYF.

The genes are TRBV7-3 and TRBJ2-1; 7 bases map to TRBD2. Germline CDR1 is SGHTA and CDR2 is FQGTGA. There are 15 residues in the CDR3. The V segment lost 4 bases and the J segment 5 bases; nucleotides outside the gene matches: 8. CDR3: CASSSTGTKNNEQFF. CDR3 nucleotide sequence: TGTGCCAGCAGCTCGACCGGGACTAAGAACAATGAGCAGTTCTTC.

This clonotype was found a few times. V usage is TRBV7-2 and J usage is TRBJ2-2, with D perhaps being TRBD1 or TRBD2 (6 bases each). V gave up 0 bases and J gave up 2 bases, with 10 bases separating them. The CDR3 has 16 residues. Germline lookup yields CDR1 SGHTA and CDR2 FQGNSA. This chain's CDR3 is CASSLAGGGNTGELFF. The CDR3 DNA sequence: TGTGCCAGCAGCTTAGCGGGGGGCGGAAACACCGGGGAGCTGTTTTTT.

This clonotype has at least ten counts. The chain couples TRBV5-1 to TRBJ2-3, with D perhaps TRBD2 (6 bases). The CDR3 consists of 15 residues. Looked up from germline, CDR1 is SGHRS and CDR2 is YFSETQ. V gave up 0 bases and J gave up 1 base, with 9 bases separating them. This CDR3 reads CASSLETGGTDTQYF. The CDR3 nucleotides are TGCGCCAGCAGCTTGGAAACGGGGGGCACAGATACGCAGTATTTT.

The CDR3 nucleotides are TGTGCCAGCAGCGTTGGGAGAAACACCATATATTTT. Amino acids: CASSVGRNTIYF. V and J are TRBV9 and TRBJ1-3; no clear D. Deletions cut 2 bases from V and 5 bases from J, with 5 bases between. From germline, CDR1 is SGDLS and CDR2 YYNGEE. The CDR3 runs to 12 residues.

This clonotype was counted only a few times. CDR3: CASSRSRQGSGNTIYF. The CDR3 DNA reads as TGTGCCAGCAGCCGCAGTCGACAGGGTTCTGGAAACACCATATATTTT. This chain connects TRBV4-2 to TRBJ1-3, with 7 bases that match TRBD1. V dropped 4 bases and J dropped 1; count of bases not matched to a gene: 7. This CDR3 has 16 amino acids. Germline loops: CDR1 LGHNA, CDR2 YNFKEQ.

The CDR3 sequence is CATSDPLAGGPYNEQFF. The CDR3 DNA reads as TGTGCCACCAGTGATCCTCTAGCGGGGGGGCCCTACAATGAGCAGTTCTTC. The chain has TRBV24-1 and TRBJ2-1, with TRBD2 identical over 12 bases. Germline assignment: CDR1 KGHDR and CDR2 SFDVKD. The CDR3 has 17 amino acids. V dropped 3 bases and J dropped 2; count of bases not matched to a gene: 4.

This clonotype showed up just a few times. In nucleotides, the CDR3 is TGTGCCAGCAGCCAAGAGACTGAGCAGTTCTTC. Its translation is CASSQETEQFF. The V and J genes are TRBV14 and TRBJ2-1, with D unresolved. Germline loops: CDR1 SGHDN, CDR2 FVKESK. There are 11 residues in the CDR3. The germline V and J ends were trimmed by 0 bases and 9 bases, with 3 bases remaining between them.

The rearrangement joins TRBV6-2 or TRBV6-3 to TRBJ2-3; TRBD2 is a possible D gene (6 bases). The germline V and J ends were trimmed by 6 bases and 8 bases, with 18 bases remaining between them. Germline V gene lookup returns CDR1 MNHEY and CDR2 SVGEGT. The CDR3 has 14 amino acids. The CDR3 DNA reads TGTGCCAGCAGACCGGGGACTGGGGATGTTACGCAGTATTTT. Amino acid sequence: CASRPGTGDVTQYF.

This chain links TRBV28 with TRBJ2-7; D is unresolved. The CDR3 contains 15 residues. The ends were cut back, 0 bases at V and 0 bases at J, with 9 bases in the middle. Germline assignment: CDR1 MDHEN and CDR2 SYDVKM. CDR3 loop: CASSLWLGNSYEQYF. In DNA form, the CDR3 reads TGTGCCAGCAGTTTATGGTTGGGGAACTCCTACGAGCAGTACTTC.

This chain uses TRBV6-1 with TRBJ2-1; D unresolved. Trimming cost V 6 bases and J 5 bases, with 20 bases left between them. From germline, CDR1 is MNHNS and CDR2 SASEGT. This CDR3 spans 16 amino acids. The CDR3 DNA follows: TGTGCCAGCAGCGTGACATACCCTAGAACTCACAATGAGCAGTTCTTC. Translation gives CASSVTYPRTHNEQFF.

This clonotype was recorded a few times. The CDR3 DNA reads as TGCGCCAGCAGCCAGGAATCGGGACAGACTGAAGCTTTCTTT. This codes for CASSQESGQTEAFF. The V gene is TRBV5-1, the J gene TRBJ1-1; 7 nucleotides line up with TRBD1. This CDR3 contains 14 residues. Trimming cost V 4 bases and J 5 bases; bases outside gene matches: 8. Germline V gene lookup returns CDR1 SGHRS and CDR2 YFSETQ.

The rearrangement links TRBV30 to TRBJ1-1; 9 positions match TRBD1. The V gene's germline CDR1 is GTSNPN and CDR2 SVGIG (reference sequence). Trimming took 1 base from V and 7 from J; bases not matched to a gene: 1. The CDR3 loop spans 12 amino acids. Here the CDR3 DNA reads TGTGCCTGGAGTGACAGGGGGCTTGAAGCTTTCTTT. Translating it yields CAWSDRGLEAFF.

This clonotype was observed a few times. The J gene is TRBJ2-2, the V gene TRBV12-3 or TRBV12-4; 7 bases map to TRBD1. The CDR3 has 15 residues. The J segment lost 1 base and the V segment lost 6 bases, leaving 5 bases of the junction unmatched. The CDR3, as DNA: TGTGCCAGCAGGCCGGGACAGTGGAACACCGGGGAGCTGTTTTTT. Amino acid sequence: CASRPGQWNTGELFF.

The chain uses TRBV14 and TRBJ2-5, with TRBD2 identical over 11 bases. This CDR3 spans 18 amino acids. Losses at the gene ends were 2 bases for V and 2 bases for J; bases not matched to a gene: 10. Germline loops: CDR1 SGHDN, CDR2 FVKESK. Here the CDR3 DNA reads TGTGCCAGCAGCCAAACGGGACTAGCGGAAAACTTTCAAGAGACCCAGTACTTC. It is translated as CASSQTGLAENFQETQYF.

The chain has TRBV2 and TRBJ2-5; 12 bases match TRBD1. This CDR3 has 15 residues. The germline CDR1 and CDR2 sequences are SNHLY and FYNNEI. V was clipped by 6 bases and J by 3 bases; unmatched bases: 5. The CDR3 protein is CASRAGQGAKETQYF. CDR3 in DNA: TGTGCCAGCAGGGCGGGACAGGGGGCGAAAGAGACCCAGTACTTC.

A few counts support this clonotype. The CDR3 loop is CASSLAGHGGTEAFF. The CDR3 DNA is TGTGCCAGCAGCTTAGCGGGGCACGGAGGGACTGAAGCTTTCTTT. This rearrangement joins TRBV7-9 to TRBJ1-1; the D gene is possibly TRBD1 (5 bases). V was trimmed by 0 bases and J by 5 bases, leaving 13 bases between them. The CDR3 has 15 residues. The germline V gene encodes CDR1 SEHNR and CDR2 FQNEAQ (reference sequence).

The gene calls are TRBV28 and TRBJ2-1; D is possibly TRBD2 (6 bases). V was pared by 10 bases and J by 10 bases, with 23 bases between. CDR1 and CDR2 from the germline V gene are MDHEN and SYDVKM. CDR3 length: 14 amino acids. The CDR3 loop is CAMGSGLAGGEQFF. The CDR3 DNA reads as TGTGCCATGGGCTCCGGGCTAGCTGGGGGGGAGCAGTTCTTC.

This clonotype came up a few times. This rearrangement joins TRBV29-1 to TRBJ1-2, with 10 bases fitting TRBD1. V was pared by 2 bases and J by 3 bases, with 3 bases of the junction left unmatched. Germline CDR1 SQVTM, CDR2 ANQGSEA. The CDR3 has 14 residues. The DNA for the CDR3 is TGCAGCGTTGAACGACAGGGGGCTGACTATGGCTACACCTTC. Its translation: CSVERQGADYGYTF.

The chain employs TRBV7-6 and TRBJ1-2, with D uncertain. This CDR3 is built from 15 residues. Trimming pared 2 bases from V and 0 bases from J, leaving 10 bases between. Per the germline V gene, CDR1 is SGHVS and CDR2 is FNYEAQ. The CDR3 is CASSLTDGANYGYTF. As DNA, the CDR3 is TGTGCCAGCAGCTTAACGGACGGCGCTAACTATGGCTACACCTTC.

As DNA, the CDR3 is TGTGCCAGCAGCGTAGGGCTCGGTACGGATACGCAGTATTTT. Translation: CASSVGLGTDTQYF. The gene calls are TRBV9 and TRBJ2-3; no reliable D call. Deletions cut 0 bases from V and 6 bases from J, with 11 bases between. The CDR3 is 14 residues long. The germline CDR1 and CDR2 sequences are SGDLS and YYNGEE.

This clonotype was picked up a small number of times. The rearrangement joins TRBV5-6 to TRBJ1-1; D is undetermined. The CDR3 is made up of 15 amino acids. CDR1 SGHDT and CDR2 YYEEEE come from the germline V gene. V was trimmed by 1 base and J by 2 bases, leaving 12 bases between them. Here the CDR3 DNA reads TGTGCCAGCAGCTTGAGCTTTGGGGTAAACACTGAAGCTTTCTTT. It codes for CASSLSFGVNTEAFF. Combining the CDR3 with reference TRBV5-6 and TRBJ1-1 gives the whole variable domain DAGVTQSPTHLIKTRGQQVTLRCSPKSGHDTVSWYQQALGQGPQFIFQYYEEEERQRGNFPDRFSGHQFPNYSSELNVNALLLGDSALYLCASSLSFGVNTEAFFGQGTRLTVV.